One T cell receptor (beta chain) is described in this entry. The antigen is not known. This CDR3 fails to terminate in the conserved phenylalanine or tryptophan, so it likely reflects a read error. This specimen belongs to a study of T cells in Graves' hyperthyroidism and ophthalmopathy. Amplification of TCR beta CDR3 regions used RNA as the template. A first-round RT-PCR of the TCR CDR3 used the HTBI primer set. TCRdb fed the multiplex PCR reads into MiXCR, producing one record per CDR3 protein. The top ten clones hold about 31% of a sample with about 180,000 distinct CDR3 sequences, more than 15% of them seen once. Findings of the study overall: Also found in blood were most expanded thyroid clonotypes above 0.001. Stable hyperthyroidism and ophthalmopathy were separated using 13 V-J signatures.

Per germline, CDR1 DFQATT and CDR2 SNEGSKA (reference sequence). V trimming: 6 bases; J trimming: 5 bases; junction bases outside the gene matches: 14. This CDR3 has 15 residues. The clonotype originates from a woman aged 45 to 65 with Graves' hyperthyroidism. Sequenced: blood. V usage is TRBV20-1 and J usage is TRBJ2-5; 8 nucleotides match TRBD2. The CDR3 sequence is CSAPSQTSAGETQYL. The CDR3 coding sequence is TGCAGTGCCCCGTCTCAGACTAGCGCCGGGGAGACCCAGTACCTC.